This record concerns one TCR beta chain sequence. Its recognized antigen is unknown. Per-base qualities were not stored, and no clone one base away is much larger. This sample was taken from a study of blood T cell repertoires in COVID-19 (dated by TCRdb to the early 2020s). In the study overall: Collaborator samples came from the United States, Italy and Spain and covered acute and convalescent phases of COVID-19. Where available, HLA class I and class II types were taken from metadata supplied by the sample provider and were not determined by assay-based typing. Nearly every sample came with metadata listing a de-identified subject ID, COVID-19 status, age in years and sex. Samples came from the ongoing ImmuneRACE study (first 160 participants) plus 1,254 subjects from 6 global collaborators. A freely available public database, intended as a resource for researchers studying the immune response to SARS-CoV-2, is where the repertoires were released. The prospective study material was composed of cDNA or gDNA derived from T cells, B-cell-depleted T cells, or PBMCs. Deeply sampled blood TCRbeta repertoires from subjects exposed to, actively infected with, or recovered from COVID-19 were included in the dataset.

The immunoSEQ Assay, a bias-controlled multiplex PCR, was used to amplify TCRbeta CDR3 regions from genomic DNA. As for the authors' bioinformatics: Nucleated cell counts per sample were estimated from amplification of reference gene primers within the assay. Sequence reads were collapsed and filtered to measure the absolute abundance of every unique TCRbeta CDR3 rearrangement. Productive Simpson clonality was computed per sample as the square root of Simpson's diversity index over productive rearrangements. TCRdb stores this immuneACCESS table with in-frame sequences only. Part of the clones is absent; in the studies checked, under half of the shortfall reflects unresolved V genes, and no reason is known for the rest. V and J calls and clone size are given by that table; D and trimming were obtained from the DNA. Here the sample has about 320,000 clones; approximately 90% occur a single time. 8.5% to 10% of the sample is taken by the ten largest.

Points the paper makes about the study in general: Clinical and demographic metadata were provided uncurated, with the amount varying by source and participant.

Inclusive of the bounding cysteine and phenylalanine, the CDR3 is 13 residues long. Just CDR3 DNA is preserved here, 39 bases in frame from base 1. As encoded in the germline V gene, CDR1 is SNHLY while CDR2 is FYNNEI. The germline V end is reduced by 2 bases and the J end by 4 bases; junction bases left unmatched: 1. Enrolling through a virtual design, the prospective study's participants ranged in age from roughly 18 to 89 years and lived across around 25 United States geographic areas. In the prospective study, participants were assigned to cohorts based on the clinical history participants reported in a screening survey and a study questionnaire. ImmuneRACE Cohort 3 recovered participants were defined by two consecutive negative NP/OP PCR tests, healthcare professional clearance, or symptom resolution. In the prospective study, whole blood, serum and a nasopharyngeal or oropharyngeal swab were collected from each participant by mobile phlebotomists. Prospective study participants could optionally give additional blood draws and questionnaires over an approximately two-month period. Before DNA extraction, prospective study blood samples were shipped either frozen or at room temperature.

The material sequenced was PBMCs or T cells enriched from blood (not recorded which). The chain employs TRBV2 and TRBJ1-2; 7 middle bases align to TRBD1. The sequence was obtained from a woman between 18 and 29 years old who had recovered from COVID-19. The bases are TGTGCCAGCAGTGAATCAGGGGGCTATGGCTACACCTTC. Translated, this is CASSESGGYGYTF. Where the CDR3 stops, the reference TRBV2 and TRBJ1-2 genes take over; the full variable domain is EPEVTQTPSHQVTQMGQEVILRCVPISNHLYFYWYRQILGQKVEFLVSFYNNEISEKSEIFDDQFSVERPDGSNFTLKIRSTKLEDSAMYFCASSESGGYGYTFGSGTRLTVV.